The 28 T cell receptor beta chains reported below all come from one sample, sequenced in a study of preoperative IRX-2 immunotherapy in early breast cancer. Here immunoSEQ multiplex PCR was the method, and the copy in TCRdb shows in-frame clones only, minus some. Altogether 60,000 or so clones are present, around 94% being singletons, with the ten largest covering roughly 1.5%. Treatment: preoperative locoregional IRX-2 cytokine immunotherapy. The sample was taken from a patient treated with IRX-2 immunotherapy. The receptors derive from a human donor with breast cancer.

The chain carries TRBV7-9 and TRBJ2-1, with D tentatively TRBD1 (5 bases). V lost 0 bases to trimming and J lost 7 bases, with 10 bases between them. Germline V gene data show CDR1 as SEHNR and CDR2 as FQNEAQ (reference sequence). CDR3 length equals 14 residues. The CDR3 loop reads CASSLAGLANEQFF. The CDR3 DNA follows: TGTGCCAGCAGCTTAGCGGGGCTCGCGAATGAGCAGTTCTTC.

The V gene is TRBV2, the J gene TRBJ1-2; no clear D gene. The V gene's germline CDR1 is SNHLY and CDR2 FYNNEI. V was shortened by 3 bases and J by 1 base, with 9 bases between the two germline ends. This CDR3 contains 14 residues. The CDR3 here is CASSEELLNYGYTF. DNA for the CDR3: TGTGCCAGCAGTGAGGAGCTCCTTAACTATGGCTACACCTTC. Full variable domain (remainder filled in from reference TRBV2 and TRBJ1-2): EPEVTQTPSHQVTQMGQEVILRCVPISNHLYFYWYRQILGQKVEFLVSFYNNEISEKSEIFDDQFSVERPDGSNFTLKIRSTKLEDSAMYFCASSEELLNYGYTFGSGTRLTVV.

The chain uses TRBV27 and TRBJ2-3; D gene uncertain. Trimming shortened V by 6 bases and J by 5 bases, and 12 bases separated the two germline ends. Germline assignment: CDR1 MNHEY and CDR2 SMNVEV (reference sequence). This CDR3 is built from 13 residues. CDR3 loop: CASSHSNIDTQYF. The CDR3 coding sequence is TGTGCCAGCAGCCATTCTAACATAGATACGCAGTATTTT.

J is TRBJ2-3 and V is TRBV28, with D unclear. Looked up from germline, CDR1 is MDHEN and CDR2 is SYDVKM. The CDR3 spans 12 residues. Trimming cost V 8 bases and J 2 bases, with 8 bases left between them. The CDR3 coding sequence is TGTGCCAGCGCATCCCACACAGATACGCAGTATTTT. Residues: CASASHTDTQYF.

V usage is TRBV7-8 and J usage is TRBJ1-1; TRBD1 matches 7 bases. The CDR3 totals 16 residues. The V and J ends lost 5 bases and 2 bases, in that order; junction bases with no gene match: 11. CDR1 is SGHVS and CDR2 is FQNEAQ in the germline V gene. The DNA for the CDR3 is TGTGCCAGCAGCCGACGGGGACAGACACCTAACACTGAAGCTTTCTTT. As protein: CASSRRGQTPNTEAFF.

The V call is TRBV18, the J call TRBJ2-3; TRBD2 might be the D (6 bases). Germline V gives CDR1 KGHSH, CDR2 LQKENI. V lost 3 bases to trimming and J lost 6 bases, with 13 bases between them. This CDR3 spans 14 amino acids. The CDR3 DNA reads as TGTGCCAGCTCACCGGCGGGGACTGCTGATACGCAGTATTTT. It yields the protein CASSPAGTADTQYF.

Comments on this clone: This sample includes further DNA sequences coding for the same CDR3. The J gene is TRBJ2-3, the V gene TRBV11-3; D may match TRBD1 or TRBD2 (5 bases each). Trimming cost V 1 base and J 1 base, with 12 bases left between them. The V gene's germline CDR1 is SGHNT and CDR2 YENEEA. CDR3 length: 16 residues. In DNA form, the CDR3 reads TGTGCCAGCAGCTTAGGAGGGGCGGAGGGCACAGATACGCAGTATTTT. It translates to CASSLGGAEGTDTQYF.

The V gene is TRBV9, the J gene TRBJ1-2; D unresolved. V lost 2 bases to trimming and J lost 1 base, with 9 bases between them. Germline CDR1 reads SGDLS; CDR2 reads YYNGEE. The CDR3 totals 14 residues. DNA of the CDR3: TGTGCCAGCAGCGTGTCGGCGGGTAACTATGGCTACACCTTC. Amino acids: CASSVSAGNYGYTF.

The chain has TRBV10-3 and TRBJ2-7; 7 positions match TRBD2. This CDR3 spans 13 amino acids. The V gene end was trimmed by 8 bases and the J gene end by 0 bases; junction bases not matched to a gene: 4. Germline CDR1 and CDR2: ENHRY and SYGVKD. The CDR3 here is CAIRGLDSYEQYF. The CDR3 bases are TGTGCCATCCGCGGACTAGACTCCTACGAGCAGTACTTC.

J is TRBJ1-1 and V is TRBV5-1; 7 bases fit TRBD1. The CDR3 has 16 amino acids. In germline, CDR1 is SGHRS, CDR2 YFSETQ. The ends lost 1 base at V and 1 base at J; junction bases unmatched: 7. The CDR3 DNA sequence: TGCGCCAGCAGCTTGTTTGGGACAGCGGGGAACACTGAAGCTTTCTTT. This translates into CASSLFGTAGNTEAFF.

V is TRBV5-6 and J is TRBJ2-1, with D tentatively TRBD2 (5 bases). The CDR3 is 15 amino acids. The ends were cut back, 0 bases at V and 1 base at J, with 8 bases in the middle. In germline, CDR1 is SGHDT, CDR2 YYEEEE. CDR3 loop: CASSLELDSYNEQFF. For the CDR3, the DNA is TGTGCCAGCAGCTTGGAACTAGATTCCTACAATGAGCAGTTCTTC.

V usage is TRBV19 and J usage is TRBJ1-5; D is unclear. Germline-derived CDR1 and CDR2 are LNHDA and SQIVND (reference sequence). The CDR3 spans 15 residues. The V gene lost 7 bases and the J gene lost 0 bases, with 13 bases spanning the gap. The CDR3 sequence is CASTSRANSNQPQHF. As DNA, the CDR3 is TGTGCCAGTACCTCACGTGCCAATAGCAATCAGCCCCAGCATTTT.

The CDR3 DNA reads as TGTGCCAGTACCATGAAGGGGTTCTCCTATAATTCACCCCTCCACTTT. Translation gives CASTMKGFSYNSPLHF. The chain joins TRBV19 to TRBJ1-6; perhaps TRBD1 as D (5 bases). The germline CDR1 and CDR2 sequences are LNHDA and SQIVND (reference sequence). V was shortened by 7 bases and J by 0 bases, with 13 bases between the two germline ends. The CDR3 runs 16 residues. Based on the CDR3 plus reference TRBV19 and TRBJ1-6, the full variable domain is DGGITQSPKYLFRKEGQNVTLSCEQNLNHDAMYWYRQDPGQGLRLIYYSQIVNDFQKGDIAEGYSVSREKKESFPLTVTSAQKNPTAFYLCASTMKGFSYNSPLHFGNGTRLTVT.

This clone was detected once. V usage is TRBV2 and J usage is TRBJ2-3; D remains unclear. There are 13 residues in the CDR3. Germline CDR1 and CDR2: SNHLY and FYNNEI. V lost 6 bases to trimming and J lost 0 bases, with 7 bases between them. As DNA, the CDR3 is TGTGCCAGCAGCACCTTTAGCACAGATACGCAGTATTTT. It yields the protein CASSTFSTDTQYF.

The rearrangement links TRBV5-1 to TRBJ2-5; D possibly corresponds to TRBD2 (6 bases). The CDR3 has 13 amino acids. The germline CDR1 and CDR2 sequences are SGHRS and YFSETQ. The germline V and J ends were trimmed by 5 bases and 2 bases, with 10 bases remaining between them. The CDR3 sequence: CASREGIQETQYF. CDR3 DNA sequence: TGCGCCAGCAGGGAGGGGATTCAAGAGACCCAGTACTTC. The variable domain in full, completed from reference TRBV5-1 and TRBJ2-5, reads KAGVTQTPRYLIKTRGQQVTLSCSPISGHRSVSWYQQTPGQGLQFLFEYFSETQRNKGNFPGRFSGRQFSNSRSEMNVSTLELGDSALYLCASREGIQETQYFGPGTRLLVL.

This chain links TRBV7-9 with TRBJ2-3; D uncertain. Per the germline V gene, CDR1 is SEHNR and CDR2 is FQNEAQ (reference sequence). V dropped 4 bases and J dropped 0 bases, with 8 bases sitting between them. The CDR3 totals 14 residues. CDR3 in DNA: TGTGCCAGCAGCTACGGCGGTAGCACAGATACGCAGTATTTT. Translated, it gives CASSYGGSTDTQYF.

The chain links TRBV28 to TRBJ1-1; D ambiguous. This CDR3 comprises 15 residues. The ends were cut back, 5 bases at V and 1 base at J, with 14 bases in the middle. CDR1 is MDHEN and CDR2 is SYDVKM in the germline V gene. CDR3 bases: TGTGCCAGCAGTACCCTTGACGGGCCGAACACTGAAGCTTTCTTT. The encoded protein is CASSTLDGPNTEAFF.

The count of this clone is one. The chain couples TRBV6-1 to TRBJ2-7, with TRBD1 as a possible D gene (6 bases). Trimming shortened V by 3 bases and J by 0 bases, and 18 bases separated the two germline ends. The CDR3 consists of 17 residues. Germline lookup yields CDR1 MNHNS and CDR2 SASEGT. CDR3 sequence (DNA): TGTGCCAGCAGTGACTTTATAGGTGGGACAACCTCCTACGAGCAGTACTTC. Translating gives CASSDFIGGTTSYEQYF.

This sequence joins TRBV19 and TRBJ2-1; TRBD1 or TRBD2 may be the D gene (5 bases each). Trimming pared 4 bases from V and 0 bases from J, leaving 16 bases between. CDR1 and CDR2 (germline): LNHDA, SQIVND (reference sequence). The CDR3 consists of 17 residues. The CDR3 protein is CASSTYPGRSSYNEQFF. CDR3 in DNA: TGTGCCAGTAGTACCTACCCGGGACGGAGCTCCTACAATGAGCAGTTCTTC.

The chain combines TRBV28 with TRBJ2-7; D remains unclear. Trimming pared 4 bases from V and 3 bases from J, leaving 4 bases between. This CDR3 is built from 11 residues. Germline assignment: CDR1 MDHEN and CDR2 SYDVKM. The CDR3 sequence: CASSSIYEQYF. CDR3 DNA sequence: TGTGCCAGCAGTTCAATCTACGAGCAGTACTTC. The entire variable domain, with the rest obtained from reference TRBV28 and TRBJ2-7, is as follows: DVKVTQSSRYLVKRTGEKVFLECVQDMDHENMFWYRQDPGLGLRLIYFSYDVKMKEKGDIPEGYSVSREKKERFSLILESASTNQTSMYLCASSSIYEQYFGPGTRLTVT.

The chain carries TRBV28 and TRBJ1-2; 7 nucleotides align to TRBD1. Germline-derived CDR1 and CDR2 are MDHEN and SYDVKM. CDR3 length: 17 amino acids. The junction had 18 bases not matched to a gene; V was cut back by 7 bases and J by 4 bases. CDR3 sequence: CASTLVGTETRGYGYTF. CDR3 sequence (DNA): TGTGCCAGCACCCTGGTCGGGACAGAAACCCGGGGCTATGGCTACACCTTC.

The chain combines TRBV5-1 with TRBJ1-4; 8 nucleotides agree with TRBD1. This CDR3 is built from 12 residues. After removal of 3 bases from V and 8 bases from J, the junction contained 0 bases not matched to a gene. Germline CDR1 reads SGHRS; CDR2 reads YFSETQ. The DNA for the CDR3 is TGCGCCAGCAGCTGGACAGGGGAAAAACTGTTTTTT. This gives the protein CASSWTGEKLFF. Combining the CDR3 with reference TRBV5-1 and TRBJ1-4 gives the whole variable domain KAGVTQTPRYLIKTRGQQVTLSCSPISGHRSVSWYQQTPGQGLQFLFEYFSETQRNKGNFPGRFSGRQFSNSRSEMNVSTLELGDSALYLCASSWTGEKLFFGSGTQLSVL.

CDR3 amino acids: CASNPGGGLIGELFF. CDR3 sequence (DNA): TGTGCCAGTAACCCCGGGGGGGGGCTAATCGGGGAGCTGTTTTTT. This rearrangement joins TRBV19 to TRBJ2-2; 8 nucleotides agree with TRBD2. This CDR3 contains 15 residues. The germline V gene encodes CDR1 LNHDA and CDR2 SQIVND (reference sequence). With 7 bases clipped from V and 7 bases from J, the junction kept 11 bases outside the gene matches.

This chain joins TRBV6-5 and TRBJ2-7; D possibly corresponds to TRBD1 (7 bases). The germline V gene encodes CDR1 MNHEY and CDR2 SVGAGI. Trimming pared 2 bases from V and 2 bases from J, leaving 13 bases between. The CDR3 has 15 residues. In nucleotides, the CDR3 is TGTGCCAGCAGTTACGCGGGACAGTTCCCCTACGAGCAGTACTTC. Translating gives CASSYAGQFPYEQYF.

The chain carries TRBV9 and TRBJ2-1, with D possibly being TRBD1 or TRBD2 (5 bases each). V was shortened by 3 bases and J by 0 bases, with 7 bases between the two germline ends. This CDR3 has 14 amino acids. The germline CDR1 and CDR2 sequences are SGDLS and YYNGEE. CDR3 amino acids: CASSAGSSYNEQFF. CDR3 in DNA: TGTGCCAGCAGCGCAGGGAGCTCCTACAATGAGCAGTTCTTC.

The chain recombines TRBV28 with TRBJ1-5; D not certain. V shed 7 bases and J shed 4 bases, with 8 bases lying between them. Germline V gene sequence: CDR1 MDHEN, CDR2 SYDVKM. The CDR3 spans 12 residues. The CDR3 loop reads CASTSYNQPQHF. CDR3 nucleotide sequence: TGTGCCAGCACCTCCTATAATCAGCCCCAGCATTTT. Full variable domain (missing parts from reference TRBV28 and TRBJ1-5): DVKVTQSSRYLVKRTGEKVFLECVQDMDHENMFWYRQDPGLGLRLIYFSYDVKMKEKGDIPEGYSVSREKKERFSLILESASTNQTSMYLCASTSYNQPQHFGDGTRLSIL.

The chain joins TRBV27 to TRBJ2-7; unclear D gene. This CDR3 spans 14 amino acids. The V and J ends lost 8 bases and 1 base respectively, with 15 bases between them. Looked up from germline, CDR1 is MNHEY and CDR2 is SMNVEV (reference sequence). The CDR3 DNA reads TGTGCCAGCTCTCCCGTGGGCGGATCCTACGAGCAGTACTTC. It translates to CASSPVGGSYEQYF.

This sequence joins TRBV7-6 and TRBJ1-4, with D perhaps TRBD1 (6 bases). The ends were cut back, 4 bases at V and 8 bases at J, with 14 bases in the middle. CDR1 SGHVS and CDR2 FNYEAQ come from the germline V gene. CDR3 size: 14 residues. The CDR3 coding sequence is TGTGCCAGCAGCTCGCCGGGACACGTCGAAAAACTGTTTTTT. Its protein product is CASSSPGHVEKLFF.